This T cell receptor (beta chain) was recovered during a study of blood T cell repertoires in COVID-19. As for the study in general: The United States, Italy and Spain were the sources of the acute and convalescent COVID-19 samples.

This table comes from immunoSEQ multiplex PCR, and its TCRdb copy is limited to in-frame clones, with some not included. The sample lists about 120,000 clones, around 77% seen once, with roughly 7.9% in the top ten. The sample consisted of peripheral blood. The clonotype originates from a human donor in a cohort sampled during active COVID-19.

CDR3 in DNA: TGTGCCAGTACGGAGCGGGGCTTCACAGATACGCAGTATTTT. The encoded protein is CASTERGFTDTQYF. The chain couples TRBV19 to TRBJ2-3; 7 nucleotides line up with TRBD2. The CDR3 contains 14 residues. The V gene's germline CDR1 is LNHDA and CDR2 SQIVND (reference sequence). After removal of 7 bases from V and 2 bases from J, the junction contained 6 bases not matched to a gene.